This is a list of T cell receptor beta chains from one sample in a study of blood T cell repertoires in COVID-19. The protocol was immunoSEQ multiplex PCR, while the TCRdb copy is restricted to in-frame clones and leaves out a portion. The table records some 300,000 clones, around 89% of them present only once. The sample was peripheral blood. The source of these receptors is a woman aged 45-59 years with COVID-19, enrolled during active disease. Both conserved end residues are part of each CDR3. The D gene is left open where the match is weak.

TRBV6-5	TRBJ2-1	NA	CASNLRRFSYNEQFF
TRBV10-2	TRBJ2-7	NA	CASSRQGLSSYEQYF
TRBV24-1	TRBJ2-5	NA	CATSDFIETQYF
TRBV6-1	TRBJ1-1	NA	CASSEDYRNTEAFF
TRBV11-2	TRBJ1-1	TRBD1	CASSLSPGGQNTEAFF
TRBV7-2	TRBJ1-5	NA	CASSLAAGPNQPQHF
TRBV28	TRBJ2-7	TRBD2	CASSLNTGGTYEQYF
TRBV5-1	TRBJ2-2	TRBD1	CASSLGYRGNTGELFF
TRBV7-6	TRBJ2-3	NA	CASSLAVSTSTDTQYF
TRBV30	TRBJ1-1	NA	CAWSDSSGAEAFF
TRBV19	TRBJ1-5	NA	CASSIEYRERQPQHF
TRBV30	TRBJ2-1	TRBD2	CAWGGGSGVDEQFF
TRBV5-5	TRBJ1-1	NA	CASSSLPQGSNTEAFF
TRBV7-3	TRBJ2-1	TRBD1	CASSLNRGNEQFF
TRBV10-2	TRBJ1-3	NA	CASSPTGLHVYF
TRBV27	TRBJ2-7	TRBD1	CASSEGQGQFEQYF
TRBV27	TRBJ1-1	NA	CASSPDSFMNTEAFF
TRBV30	TRBJ1-6	NA	CASRVDGGSPLHF
TRBV19	TRBJ1-5	TRBD1	CASSKGQDQPQHF
TRBV27	TRBJ2-3	TRBD1	CASSAKQGVADTQYF
TRBV4-1	TRBJ2-1	NA	CASSQEEGAGSSIFNEQFF
TRBV27	TRBJ1-1	TRBD1	CASSLGTGGTEAFF
TRBV7-2	TRBJ2-5	NA	CASSSVGVAYQETQYF
TRBV5-4	TRBJ2-1	TRBD2	CASSLAGGLPNEQFF
TRBV9	TRBJ1-2	NA	CASSVAATPGYGYTF
TRBV7-9	TRBJ1-1	TRBD1	CASSGRGRVDTEAFF
TRBV19	TRBJ2-7	NA	CASSVESAQPFYEQYF
TRBV19	TRBJ1-2	TRBD1	CASSSRTGSGYTF
TRBV24-1	TRBJ2-1	TRBD1	CATNGQGQRNEQFF
TRBV6-6	TRBJ2-1	TRBD2	CASNQEGGRSNEQFF
TRBV5-1	TRBJ2-3	NA	CASSLEPNTDTQYF
TRBV23-1	TRBJ1-4	TRBD1	CASSLRGQGATNEKLFF
TRBV11-3	TRBJ2-5	NA	CASSLGADQETQYF
TRBV7-2	TRBJ2-2	TRBD2	CASSFELAESLSGGELFF
TRBV27	TRBJ2-1	TRBD2	CASRLAGGNEQFF
TRBV5-1	TRBJ2-2	TRBD2	CASSSLATSGGELFF
TRBV4-1	TRBJ2-7	TRBD2	CASSQEGLAGDEQYF
TRBV30	TRBJ1-1	TRBD1	CAWGRDRGTEAFF
TRBV7-2	TRBJ1-6	TRBD1	CASSLGTGWRSPLHF
TRBV5-4	TRBJ2-6	NA	CASSLSLYSGANVLTF
TRBV28	TRBJ1-4	NA	CASPHLRIATNEKLFF
TRBV5-8	TRBJ1-5	NA	CASSPTGKQRQPQHF